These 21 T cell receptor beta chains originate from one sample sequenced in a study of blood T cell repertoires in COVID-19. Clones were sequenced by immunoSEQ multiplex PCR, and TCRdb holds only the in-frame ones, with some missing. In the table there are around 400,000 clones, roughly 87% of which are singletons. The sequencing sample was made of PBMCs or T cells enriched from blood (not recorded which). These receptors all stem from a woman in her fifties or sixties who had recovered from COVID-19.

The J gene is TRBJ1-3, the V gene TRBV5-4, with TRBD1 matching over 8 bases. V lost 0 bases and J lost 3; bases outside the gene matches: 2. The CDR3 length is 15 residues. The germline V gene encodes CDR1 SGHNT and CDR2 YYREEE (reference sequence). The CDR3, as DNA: TGTGCCAGCAGCTTGGCAGGGGGCGGTGGAAACACCATATATTTT. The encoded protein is CASSLAGGGGNTIYF. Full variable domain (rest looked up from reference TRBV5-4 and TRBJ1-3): ETGVTQSPTHLIKTRGQQVTLRCSSQSGHNTVSWYQQALGQGPQFIFQYYREEENGRGNFPPRFSGLQFPNYSSELNVNALELDDSALYLCASSLAGGGGNTIYFGEGSWLTVV.

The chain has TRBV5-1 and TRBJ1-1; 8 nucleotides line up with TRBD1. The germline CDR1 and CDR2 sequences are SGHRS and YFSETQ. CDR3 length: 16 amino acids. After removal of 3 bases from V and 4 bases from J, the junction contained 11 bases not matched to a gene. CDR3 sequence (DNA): TGCGCCAGCAGCTCACAAGGGACAGGTCTGGCCACTGAAGCTTTCTTT. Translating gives CASSSQGTGLATEAFF.

The CDR3 coding sequence is TGCGCCAGCAGCCCGGGACAGGCCCAAGAGACCCAGTACTTC. Protein product: CASSPGQAQETQYF. The V and J genes are TRBV5-1 and TRBJ2-5; 8 nucleotides align to TRBD1. The junction had 3 bases not matched to a gene; V was cut back by 4 bases and J by 1 base. Germline assignment: CDR1 SGHRS and CDR2 YFSETQ. This CDR3 spans 14 amino acids.

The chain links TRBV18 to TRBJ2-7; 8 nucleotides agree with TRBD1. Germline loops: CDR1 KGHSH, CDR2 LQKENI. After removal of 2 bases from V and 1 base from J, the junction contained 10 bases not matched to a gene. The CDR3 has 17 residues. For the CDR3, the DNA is TGTGCCAGCTCACCAAGTTCCGGGACAGGACGTTCCTACGAGCAGTACTTC. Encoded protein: CASSPSSGTGRSYEQYF.

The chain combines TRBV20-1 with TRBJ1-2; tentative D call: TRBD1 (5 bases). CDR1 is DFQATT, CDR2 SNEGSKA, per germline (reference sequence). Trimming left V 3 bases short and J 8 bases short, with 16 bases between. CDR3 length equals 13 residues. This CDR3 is CSASVGGRSGYTF. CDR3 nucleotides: TGCAGTGCTAGTGTGGGGGGGAGGAGCGGCTACACCTTC.

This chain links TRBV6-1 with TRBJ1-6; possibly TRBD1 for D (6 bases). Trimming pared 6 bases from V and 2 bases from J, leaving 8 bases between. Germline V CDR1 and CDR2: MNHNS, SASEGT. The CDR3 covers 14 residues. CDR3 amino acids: CASRDSPYNSPLHF. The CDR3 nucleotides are TGTGCCAGCAGGGACAGCCCCTATAATTCACCCCTCCACTTT.

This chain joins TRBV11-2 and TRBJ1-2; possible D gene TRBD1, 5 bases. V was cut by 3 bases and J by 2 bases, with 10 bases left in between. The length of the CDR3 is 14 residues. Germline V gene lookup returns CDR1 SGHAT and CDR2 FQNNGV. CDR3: CASSFGAANYGYTF. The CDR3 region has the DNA TGTGCCAGCAGCTTTGGGGCGGCGAACTATGGCTACACCTTC.

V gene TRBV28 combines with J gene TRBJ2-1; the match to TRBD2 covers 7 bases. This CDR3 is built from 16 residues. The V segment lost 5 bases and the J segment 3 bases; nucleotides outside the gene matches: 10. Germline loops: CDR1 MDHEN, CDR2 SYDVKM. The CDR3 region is CASSPLADSIYNEQFF. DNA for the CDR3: TGTGCCAGCAGTCCCCTAGCGGATTCAATCTACAATGAGCAGTTCTTC.

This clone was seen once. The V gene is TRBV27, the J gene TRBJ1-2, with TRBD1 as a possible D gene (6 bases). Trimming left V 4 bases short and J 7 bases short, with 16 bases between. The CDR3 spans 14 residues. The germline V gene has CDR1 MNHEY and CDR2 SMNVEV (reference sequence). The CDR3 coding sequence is TGTGCCAGCAGTTACACAGGGAGGGTGGGTGGCTACACCTTC. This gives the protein CASSYTGRVGGYTF.

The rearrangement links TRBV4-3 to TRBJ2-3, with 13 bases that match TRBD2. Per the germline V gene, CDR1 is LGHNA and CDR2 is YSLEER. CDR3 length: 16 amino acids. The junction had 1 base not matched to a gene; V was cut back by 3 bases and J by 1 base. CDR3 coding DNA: TGCGCCAGCAGCCACGGGACTAGCGGGGGCACAGATACGCAGTATTTT. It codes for CASSHGTSGGTDTQYF.

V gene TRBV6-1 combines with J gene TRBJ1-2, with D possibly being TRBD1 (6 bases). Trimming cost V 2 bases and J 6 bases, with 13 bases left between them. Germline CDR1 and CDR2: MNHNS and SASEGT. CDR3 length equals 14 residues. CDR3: CASSESPRGDGYTF. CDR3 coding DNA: TGTGCCAGCAGTGAATCCCCCAGGGGAGATGGCTACACCTTC.

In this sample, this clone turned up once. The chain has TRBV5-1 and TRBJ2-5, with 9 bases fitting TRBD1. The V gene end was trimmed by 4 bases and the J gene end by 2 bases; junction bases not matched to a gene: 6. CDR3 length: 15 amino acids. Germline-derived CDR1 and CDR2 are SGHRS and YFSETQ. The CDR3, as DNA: TGCGCCAGCAGCCCGGGGACAGGGAGACAAGAGACCCAGTACTTC. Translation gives CASSPGTGRQETQYF. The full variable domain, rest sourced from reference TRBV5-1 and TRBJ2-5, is KAGVTQTPRYLIKTRGQQVTLSCSPISGHRSVSWYQQTPGQGLQFLFEYFSETQRNKGNFPGRFSGRQFSNSRSEMNVSTLELGDSALYLCASSPGTGRQETQYFGPGTRLLVL.

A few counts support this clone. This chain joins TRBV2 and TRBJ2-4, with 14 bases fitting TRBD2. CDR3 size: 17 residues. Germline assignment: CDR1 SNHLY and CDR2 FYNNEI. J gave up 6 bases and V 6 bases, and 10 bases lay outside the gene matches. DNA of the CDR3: TGTGCCAGCAGGGCAGGTGGGACTAGCGGGGGAAGAAACATTCAGTACTTC. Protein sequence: CASRAGGTSGGRNIQYF.

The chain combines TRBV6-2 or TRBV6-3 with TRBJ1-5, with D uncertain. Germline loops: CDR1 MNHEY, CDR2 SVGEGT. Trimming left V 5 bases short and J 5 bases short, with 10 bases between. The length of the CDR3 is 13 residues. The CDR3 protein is CASSPSRDQPQHF. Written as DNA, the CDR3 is TGTGCCAGCAGTCCCTCCCGGGATCAGCCCCAGCATTTT.

The CDR3 loop is CASSRQVAWGYTF. The CDR3 coding sequence is TGTGCCAGCAGCCGACAGGTTGCGTGGGGCTACACCTTC. The chain couples TRBV7-2 to TRBJ1-2; the D gene is possibly TRBD1 (6 bases). Trimming stripped 5 bases from V and 8 bases from J, with 15 bases between. The CDR3 totals 13 residues. The germline V gene has CDR1 SGHTA and CDR2 FQGNSA. Complete variable domain (other parts from reference TRBV7-2 and TRBJ1-2): GAGVSQSPSNKVTEKGKDVELRCDPISGHTALYWYRQSLGQGLEFLIYFQGNSAPDKSGLPSDRFSAERTGGSVSTLTIQRTQQEDSAVYLCASSRQVAWGYTFGSGTRLTVV.

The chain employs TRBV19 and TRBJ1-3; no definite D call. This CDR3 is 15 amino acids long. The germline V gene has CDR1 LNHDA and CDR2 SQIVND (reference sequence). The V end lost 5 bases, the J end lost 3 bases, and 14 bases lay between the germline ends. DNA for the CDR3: TGTGCCAGTAGTTCCGCGGGAGAGGGTGGAAACACCATATATTTT. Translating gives CASSSAGEGGNTIYF.

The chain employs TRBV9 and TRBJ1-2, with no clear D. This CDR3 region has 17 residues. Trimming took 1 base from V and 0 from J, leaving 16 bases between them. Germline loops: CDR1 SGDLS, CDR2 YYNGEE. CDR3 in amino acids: CASSVREGFVSNYGYTF. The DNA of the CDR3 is TGTGCCAGCAGCGTACGGGAGGGTTTCGTCTCTAACTATGGCTACACCTTC.

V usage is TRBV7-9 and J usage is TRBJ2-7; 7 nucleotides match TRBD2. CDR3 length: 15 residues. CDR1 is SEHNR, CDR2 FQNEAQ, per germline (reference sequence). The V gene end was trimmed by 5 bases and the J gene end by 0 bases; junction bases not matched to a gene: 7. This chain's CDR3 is CASSPSGASSYEQYF. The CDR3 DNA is TGTGCCAGCAGCCCCAGCGGGGCGAGCTCCTACGAGCAGTACTTC.

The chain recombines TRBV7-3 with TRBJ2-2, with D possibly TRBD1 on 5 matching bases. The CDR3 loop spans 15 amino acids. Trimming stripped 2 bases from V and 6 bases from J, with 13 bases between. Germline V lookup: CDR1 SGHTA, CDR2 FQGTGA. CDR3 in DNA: TGTGCCAGCAGCTTAGTGACAGTAGGTCCCGGGGAGCTGTTTTTT. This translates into CASSLVTVGPGELFF.

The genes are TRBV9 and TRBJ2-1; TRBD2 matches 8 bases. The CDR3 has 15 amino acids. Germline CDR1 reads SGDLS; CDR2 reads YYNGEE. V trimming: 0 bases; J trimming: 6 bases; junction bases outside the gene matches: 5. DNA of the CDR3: TGTGCCAGCAGCGTAGTCGGGGGGGCATCCAATGAGCAGTTCTTC. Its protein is CASSVVGGASNEQFF.

CDR3 protein: CASSIEQGQGGYTF. Here the CDR3 DNA reads TGTGCCAGTAGTATAGAACAGGGGCAGGGTGGCTACACCTTC. The chain employs TRBV19 and TRBJ1-2; TRBD1 aligns across 7 bases. This CDR3 region has 14 residues. CDR1 and CDR2 (germline): LNHDA, SQIVND (reference sequence). The V segment lost 0 bases and the J segment 7 bases; nucleotides outside the gene matches: 5.